These 29 T cell receptor beta chains share one sample of origin, sequenced in a study of OX40 agonist ivuxolimab in advanced cancers. The repertoire was sequenced with immunoSEQ multiplex PCR; TCRdb's copy has only in-frame clones and lacks some. The sample has about 30,000 clones, around 80% seen once. Source: CD4+ or CD8+ T cells sorted from blood, taken in a trial of the OX40 agonist ivuxolimab. These receptors all come from an adult with an advanced solid tumor such as melanoma, head and neck, liver or kidney cancer.

This clone was seen more than once but under ten times. V gene TRBV4-2 combines with J gene TRBJ1-6; D not resolved. This CDR3 comprises 15 residues. Germline CDR1 LGHNA, CDR2 YNFKEQ. The V and J ends lost 0 bases and 6 bases respectively, with 9 bases between them. The DNA for the CDR3 is TGTGCCAGCAGCCAAGATAGCCAGCTTAATTCACCCCTCCACTTT. It encodes CASSQDSQLNSPLHF.

The chain employs TRBV4-1 and TRBJ1-1, with D possibly being TRBD1 (6 bases). Germline CDR1 MGHRA, CDR2 YSYEKL. The CDR3 totals 14 residues. V dropped 3 bases and J dropped 1 base, with 9 bases sitting between them. In nucleotides, the CDR3 is TGCGCCAGCAGCCAGCGGGGACAGAACACTGAAGCTTTCTTT. Amino acids: CASSQRGQNTEAFF.

This clone was detected only once. The V and J genes are TRBV6-5 and TRBJ1-1; possibly TRBD1 for D (5 bases). V was pared by 4 bases and J by 1 base, with 7 bases between. This CDR3 has 13 amino acids. The germline V gene encodes CDR1 MNHEY and CDR2 SVGAGI. The CDR3 bases are TGTGCCAGCAGTTGGGGGGAGAACACTGAAGCTTTCTTT. This gives the protein CASSWGENTEAFF.

This chain uses TRBV6-4 with TRBJ2-2, with D maybe TRBD1 (5 bases). The V gene's germline CDR1 is MRHNA and CDR2 SNTAGT. The CDR3 covers 15 residues. Trimming cost V 4 bases and J 1 base, with 10 bases left between them. CDR3: CASSVQGENTGELFF. CDR3 bases: TGTGCCAGCAGTGTGCAGGGTGAGAACACCGGGGAGCTGTTTTTT.

CDR3 sequence reads: CASSPRGEADTQYF. CDR3 coding DNA: TGTGCCAGCTCACCAAGGGGGGAGGCAGATACGCAGTATTTT. The rearrangement joins TRBV18 to TRBJ2-3; D may be TRBD1 or TRBD2 (6 bases each). This CDR3 comprises 14 residues. Germline V gene lookup returns CDR1 KGHSH and CDR2 LQKENI. Deletions cut 2 bases from V and 4 bases from J, with 10 bases between.

The chain carries TRBV6-6 and TRBJ1-4, with D unclear. Trimming stripped 2 bases from V and 4 bases from J, with 8 bases between. Germline V CDR1 and CDR2: MNHNY, SVGAGI (reference sequence). The CDR3 runs to 14 residues. As DNA, the CDR3 is TGTGCCAGCAGTTACGGGCAGATTAATGAAAAACTGTTTTTT. Its translation: CASSYGQINEKLFF.

The chain recombines TRBV19 with TRBJ1-1; D might be TRBD1 (6 bases). CDR3 size: 13 residues. The ends were cut back, 5 bases at V and 4 bases at J, with 11 bases in the middle. The germline CDR1 and CDR2 sequences are LNHDA and SQIVND (reference sequence). The CDR3 nucleotides read TGTGCCAGTAGTCAACAGGGAAGCACTGAAGCTTTCTTT. Translated: CASSQQGSTEAFF.

This rearrangement joins TRBV2 to TRBJ1-1; D possibly corresponds to TRBD1 (6 bases). This CDR3 has 13 residues. Germline CDR1 is SNHLY and CDR2 is FYNNEI. Trimming left V 7 bases short and J 0 bases short, with 9 bases between. The CDR3 nucleotides read TGTGCCAGCACGGACAGCCTGAACACTGAAGCTTTCTTT. Its protein is CASTDSLNTEAFF. Filled out from reference TRBV2 and TRBJ1-1, the complete variable domain reads EPEVTQTPSHQVTQMGQEVILRCVPISNHLYFYWYRQILGQKVEFLVSFYNNEISEKSEIFDDQFSVERPDGSNFTLKIRSTKLEDSAMYFCASTDSLNTEAFFGQGTRLTVV.

The sample holds a few counts of this clone. The chain uses TRBV30 and TRBJ2-2; D is uncertain. The V end lost 1 base, the J end lost 6 bases, and 9 bases lay between the germline ends. CDR3 length: 13 amino acids. The germline CDR1 and CDR2 sequences are GTSNPN and SVGIG (reference sequence). The CDR3 protein is CAWSEIQSGELFF. CDR3 DNA sequence: TGTGCCTGGAGTGAAATTCAGTCCGGGGAGCTGTTTTTT.

This chain links TRBV5-1 with TRBJ1-2; no clear D gene. V lost 0 bases, J lost 5 bases, and 5 bases lay in between. Germline-derived CDR1 and CDR2 are SGHRS and YFSETQ. CDR3 length: 12 residues. This CDR3 is CASSLGAYGYTF. CDR3 nucleotides: TGCGCCAGCAGCTTGGGTGCTTATGGCTACACCTTC.

The gene calls are TRBV6-5 and TRBJ2-3, with 12 positions matching TRBD2. The CDR3 spans 14 residues. Germline V gives CDR1 MNHEY, CDR2 SVGAGI. Trimming took 6 bases from V and 8 from J; bases not matched to a gene: 6. CDR3 nucleotide sequence: TGTGCCAGCAGCCCGGGACTAGCGGGCGCTACGCAGTATTTT. It yields the protein CASSPGLAGATQYF.

The rearrangement uses TRBV27 and TRBJ1-2; 9 bases fit TRBD1. CDR3 length: 16 amino acids. The germline gives CDR1 MNHEY, CDR2 SMNVEV (reference sequence). V lost 5 bases and J lost 8; bases outside the gene matches: 15. The DNA for the CDR3 is TGTGCCAGCAGTGACGGGACAGGGTATGGAAGGGAGGGCTACACCTTC. Translating it yields CASSDGTGYGREGYTF.

This chain links TRBV11-2 with TRBJ2-2, with TRBD2 matching over 8 bases. Trimming took 3 bases from V and 9 from J; bases not matched to a gene: 6. This CDR3 is built from 14 residues. Germline assignment: CDR1 SGHAT and CDR2 FQNNGV. The CDR3: CASSFMRGARELFF. The CDR3 coding sequence is TGTGCCAGCAGCTTCATGCGGGGGGCTCGGGAGCTGTTTTTT.

The gene calls are TRBV5-4 and TRBJ2-3; no reliable D call. This CDR3 contains 13 residues. Germline V CDR1 and CDR2: SGHNT, YYREEE (reference sequence). V was clipped by 1 base and J by 1 base, with 4 bases between them. The chain's CDR3 is CASSLPGTDTQYF. CDR3 DNA: TGTGCCAGCAGCTTGCCCGGCACAGATACGCAGTATTTT.

The CDR3 loop reads CASSGGREQPGYTF. As DNA, the CDR3 is TGTGCTAGTTCGGGCGGGAGGGAACAACCTGGCTACACCTTC. The gene calls are TRBV12-5 and TRBJ1-2; D gene uncertain. The germline V gene has CDR1 LGHNT and CDR2 FRNRAP. This CDR3 is 14 amino acids long. The V and J ends lost 8 bases and 7 bases respectively, with 20 bases between them. Combining the CDR3 with reference TRBV12-5 and TRBJ1-2 gives the whole variable domain DARVTQTPRHKVTEMGQEVTMRCQPILGHNTVFWYRQTMMQGLELLAYFRNRAPLDDSGMPKDRFSAEMPDATLATLKIQPSEPRDSAVYFCASSGGREQPGYTFGSGTRLTVV.

The chain carries TRBV4-2 and TRBJ2-1; no clear D. Per the germline V gene, CDR1 is LGHNA and CDR2 is YNFKEQ. The CDR3 is 14 amino acids. V lost 4 bases and J lost 1, with 8 bases in between. CDR3 residues: CASSPSGSYNEQFF. CDR3 in DNA: TGTGCCAGCAGCCCGTCTGGTTCCTACAATGAGCAGTTCTTC.

The chain uses TRBV5-5 and TRBJ2-7; 7 bases are shared with TRBD2. The CDR3 runs to 15 residues. Germline loops: CDR1 SGHKS, CDR2 YYEKEE (reference sequence). V lost 0 bases and J lost 4; bases outside the gene matches: 7. In DNA form, the CDR3 reads TGTGCCAGCAGCTTGGAGCGGACGGGGGGTTACGAGCAGTACTTC. Its translation: CASSLERTGGYEQYF. The full variable domain, its missing parts supplied by reference TRBV5-5 and TRBJ2-7, is DAGVTQSPTHLIKTRGQQVTLRCSPISGHKSVSWYQQVLGQGPQFIFQYYEKEERGRGNFPDRFSARQFPNYSSELNVNALLLGDSALYLCASSLERTGGYEQYFGPGTRLTVT.

V and J are TRBV4-1 and TRBJ1-4; 9 bases match TRBD1. V dropped 0 bases and J dropped 8; count of bases not matched to a gene: 7. There are 16 residues in the CDR3. The germline V gene has CDR1 MGHRA and CDR2 YSYEKL. The CDR3 bases are TGCGCCAGCAGCCAAGATGTAACAGGGGGCGCGGAAAAACTGTTTTTT. Its protein product is CASSQDVTGGAEKLFF.

This clone has a single count. This chain links TRBV6-5 with TRBJ2-2; possibly TRBD2 for D (7 bases). V shed 0 bases and J shed 2 bases, with 10 bases lying between them. The CDR3 covers 16 residues. Per the germline V gene, CDR1 is MNHEY and CDR2 is SVGAGI. CDR3 amino acids: CASSYSGGGNTGELFF. As DNA, the CDR3 is TGTGCCAGCAGTTACTCTGGGGGGGGCAACACCGGGGAGCTGTTTTTT.

The chain couples TRBV29-1 to TRBJ2-1, with 7 bases lining up with TRBD1. The CDR3 runs to 14 residues. The germline CDR1 and CDR2 sequences are SQVTM and ANQGSEA. Trimming cost V 5 bases and J 9 bases; bases outside gene matches: 13. CDR3 nucleotide sequence: TGCAGCGTTATTAGGTTGGAAGGGGGCGGTGAGCAGTTCTTC. It encodes CSVIRLEGGGEQFF.

The rearrangement uses TRBV2 and TRBJ2-5, with D possibly being TRBD2 (6 bases). This CDR3 is built from 16 residues. Germline assignment: CDR1 SNHLY and CDR2 FYNNEI. V lost 9 bases, J lost 2 bases, and 22 bases lay in between. CDR3 protein: CASNRKGGAKQETQYF. CDR3 DNA: TGTGCCAGTAACCGGAAGGGCGGGGCAAAACAAGAGACCCAGTACTTC.

The chain couples TRBV6-1 to TRBJ2-3; 9 nucleotides align to TRBD2. V was clipped by 1 base and J by 6 bases; unmatched bases: 5. The CDR3 extends over 15 amino acids. Germline assignment: CDR1 MNHNS and CDR2 SASEGT. This chain's CDR3 is CASSEVRGGRDTQYF. The CDR3 DNA follows: TGTGCCAGCAGTGAAGTGCGGGGGGGCAGGGATACGCAGTATTTT.

This clone was seen a single time. The V call is TRBV9, the J call TRBJ2-3, with 10 bases matching TRBD2. The germline V gene encodes CDR1 SGDLS and CDR2 YYNGEE. V lost 4 bases and J lost 0; bases outside the gene matches: 8. CDR3 length: 17 amino acids. CDR3 amino acids: CASSSGLAGASTDTQYF. The CDR3 nucleotides are TGTGCCAGCAGCTCGGGGCTAGCGGGGGCGAGCACAGATACGCAGTATTTT. Based on the CDR3 plus reference TRBV9 and TRBJ2-3, the full variable domain is DSGVTQTPKHLITATGQRVTLRCSPRSGDLSVYWYQQSLDQGLQFLIQYYNGEERAKGNILERFSAQQFPDLHSELNLSSLELGDSALYFCASSSGLAGASTDTQYFGPGTRLTVL.

V and J are TRBV18 and TRBJ2-7; no clear D. Trimming cost V 4 bases and J 5 bases, with 12 bases left between them. The CDR3 contains 13 residues. The germline CDR1 and CDR2 sequences are KGHSH and LQKENI. The chain's CDR3 is CASSLSRNHEQYF. DNA of the CDR3: TGTGCCAGCTCACTAAGCAGGAATCACGAGCAGTACTTC.

The chain recombines TRBV19 with TRBJ1-4; 7 bases are a match to TRBD1. Germline V lookup: CDR1 LNHDA, CDR2 SQIVND (reference sequence). J lost 5 bases, V lost 8 bases, and 11 bases had no gene match. CDR3 length equals 15 residues. CDR3 DNA sequence: TGTGCCAGTTTTCCCCTGACAGGGCTCAATGAAAAACTGTTTTTT. It yields the protein CASFPLTGLNEKLFF. The whole variable domain, remainder taken from reference TRBV19 and TRBJ1-4, is DGGITQSPKYLFRKEGQNVTLSCEQNLNHDAMYWYRQDPGQGLRLIYYSQIVNDFQKGDIAEGYSVSREKKESFPLTVTSAQKNPTAFYLCASFPLTGLNEKLFFGSGTQLSVL.

CDR3 in amino acids: CAWIGTGQETQYF. In DNA, the CDR3 is TGTGCCTGGATTGGGACAGGCCAAGAGACCCAGTACTTC. The chain carries TRBV30 and TRBJ2-5, with TRBD1 matching over 8 bases. Germline V gene data show CDR1 as GTSNPN and CDR2 as SVGIG (reference sequence). This CDR3 is 13 amino acids long. Unmatched junction bases numbered 2, after V lost 4 bases and J lost 1 base.

The chain has TRBV27 and TRBJ2-2; TRBD1 agrees at 10 bases. Germline-derived CDR1 and CDR2 are MNHEY and SMNVEV (reference sequence). V was pared by 3 bases and J by 3 bases, with 7 bases of the junction left unmatched. CDR3 length: 17 residues. The CDR3 nucleotides are TGTGCCAGCAGTTTCCGGCGACAGGGGGCTTACACCGGGGAGCTGTTTTTT. Protein sequence: CASSFRRQGAYTGELFF.

The chain carries TRBV6-5 and TRBJ1-5; TRBD1 matches at 11 bases. This CDR3 is built from 13 residues. V lost 6 bases, J lost 7 bases, and 2 bases stayed unmatched. The germline gives CDR1 MNHEY, CDR2 SVGAGI. The CDR3 is CASRGTGGQPQHF. In DNA, the CDR3 is TGTGCCAGCAGAGGGACAGGGGGACAGCCCCAGCATTTT.

The sample holds a few counts of this clone. The rearrangement joins TRBV7-6 to TRBJ2-3, with 10 bases identical to TRBD1. The junction had 5 bases not matched to a gene; V was cut back by 6 bases and J by 2 bases. The CDR3 consists of 15 residues. Germline V gene lookup returns CDR1 SGHVS and CDR2 FNYEAQ. The CDR3 DNA sequence: TGTGCCAGCAGTTCCGGGACAGGGGACACAGATACGCAGTATTTT. It encodes CASSSGTGDTDTQYF.